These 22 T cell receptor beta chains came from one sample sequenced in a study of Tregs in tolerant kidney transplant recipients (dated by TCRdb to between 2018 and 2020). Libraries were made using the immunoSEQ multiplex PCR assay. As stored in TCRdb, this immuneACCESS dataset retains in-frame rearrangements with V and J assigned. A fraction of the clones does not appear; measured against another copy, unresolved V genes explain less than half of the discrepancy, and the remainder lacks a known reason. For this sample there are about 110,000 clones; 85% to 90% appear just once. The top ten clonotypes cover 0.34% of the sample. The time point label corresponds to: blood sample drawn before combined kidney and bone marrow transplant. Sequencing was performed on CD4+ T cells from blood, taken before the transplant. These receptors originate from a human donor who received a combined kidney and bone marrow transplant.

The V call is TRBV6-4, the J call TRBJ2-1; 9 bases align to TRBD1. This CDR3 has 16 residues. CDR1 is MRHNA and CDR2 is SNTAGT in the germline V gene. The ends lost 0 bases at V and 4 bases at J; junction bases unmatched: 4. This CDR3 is CASSDSEGQGYNEQFF. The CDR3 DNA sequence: TGTGCCAGCAGTGACTCTGAAGGACAGGGGTACAATGAGCAGTTCTTC.

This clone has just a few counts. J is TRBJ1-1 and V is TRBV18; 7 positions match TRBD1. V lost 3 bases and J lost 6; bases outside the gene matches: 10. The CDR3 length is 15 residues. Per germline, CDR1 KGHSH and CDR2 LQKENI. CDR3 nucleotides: TGTGCCAGCTCACCTCAGAAGGGGGCTGGGGCTGAAGCTTTCTTT. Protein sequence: CASSPQKGAGAEAFF.

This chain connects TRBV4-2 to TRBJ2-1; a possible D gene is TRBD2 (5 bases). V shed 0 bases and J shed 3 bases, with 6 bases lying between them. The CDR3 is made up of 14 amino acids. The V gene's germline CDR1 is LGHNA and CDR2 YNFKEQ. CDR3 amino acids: CASSQDTSYNEQFF. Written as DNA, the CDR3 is TGTGCCAGCAGCCAAGATACTAGCTACAATGAGCAGTTCTTC.

The CDR3 reads CASSPERNTEAFF. The DNA of the CDR3 is TGCGCCAGCAGTCCCGAGAGGAACACTGAAGCTTTCTTT. This chain joins TRBV4-3 and TRBJ1-1; D is unresolved. CDR1 and CDR2 from the germline V gene are LGHNA and YSLEER. Trimming pared 6 bases from V and 1 base from J, leaving 9 bases between. The CDR3 sequence is 13 residues long.

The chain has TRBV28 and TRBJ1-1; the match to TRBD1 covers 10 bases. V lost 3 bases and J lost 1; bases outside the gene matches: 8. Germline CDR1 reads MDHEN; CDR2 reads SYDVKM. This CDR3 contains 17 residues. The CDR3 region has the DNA TGTGCCAGCAGTTTCGCGGACAGGGGGGGCCCGAACACTGAAGCTTTCTTT. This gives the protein CASSFADRGGPNTEAFF. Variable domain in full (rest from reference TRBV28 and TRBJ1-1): DVKVTQSSRYLVKRTGEKVFLECVQDMDHENMFWYRQDPGLGLRLIYFSYDVKMKEKGDIPEGYSVSREKKERFSLILESASTNQTSMYLCASSFADRGGPNTEAFFGQGTRLTVV.

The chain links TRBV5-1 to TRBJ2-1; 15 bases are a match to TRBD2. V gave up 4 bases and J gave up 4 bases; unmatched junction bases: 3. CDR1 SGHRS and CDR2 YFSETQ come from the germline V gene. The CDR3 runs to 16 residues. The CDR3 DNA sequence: TGCGCCAGCAGCCCCGGGACTAGCGGGGGGTACAATGAGCAGTTCTTC. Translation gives CASSPGTSGGYNEQFF.

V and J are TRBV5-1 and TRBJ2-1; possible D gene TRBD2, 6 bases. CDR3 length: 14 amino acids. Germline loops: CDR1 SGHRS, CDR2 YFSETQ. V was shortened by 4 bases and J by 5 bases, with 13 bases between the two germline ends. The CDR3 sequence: CASSPRAGNNEQFF. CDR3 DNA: TGCGCCAGCAGCCCCCGGGCGGGAAACAATGAGCAGTTCTTC.

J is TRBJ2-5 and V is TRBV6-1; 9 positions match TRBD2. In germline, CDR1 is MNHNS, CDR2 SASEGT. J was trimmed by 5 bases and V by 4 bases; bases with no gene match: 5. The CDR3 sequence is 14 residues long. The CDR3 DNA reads TGTGCCAGCAGTGGATATAGCGGGGGCGAGACCCAGTACTTC. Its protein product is CASSGYSGGETQYF.

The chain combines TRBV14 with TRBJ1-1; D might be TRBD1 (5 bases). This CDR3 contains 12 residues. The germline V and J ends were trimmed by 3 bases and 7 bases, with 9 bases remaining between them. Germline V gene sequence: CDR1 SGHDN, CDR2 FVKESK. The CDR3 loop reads CASSHHTGEAFF. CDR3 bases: TGTGCCAGCAGCCACCATACAGGTGAAGCTTTCTTT.

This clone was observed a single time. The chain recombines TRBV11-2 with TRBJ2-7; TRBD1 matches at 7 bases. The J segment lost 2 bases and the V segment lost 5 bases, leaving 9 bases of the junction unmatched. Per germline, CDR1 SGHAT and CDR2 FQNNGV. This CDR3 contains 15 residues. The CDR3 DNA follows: TGTGCCAGCAGCGTTTCGAGGGACAGAGCCTACGAGCAGTACTTC. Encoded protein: CASSVSRDRAYEQYF.

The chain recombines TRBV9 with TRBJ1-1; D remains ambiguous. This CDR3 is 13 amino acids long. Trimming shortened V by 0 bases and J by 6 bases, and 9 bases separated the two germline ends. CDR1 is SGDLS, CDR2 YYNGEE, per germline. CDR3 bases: TGTGCCAGCAGCGTAGCTCTCTACGCTGAAGCTTTCTTT. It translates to CASSVALYAEAFF.

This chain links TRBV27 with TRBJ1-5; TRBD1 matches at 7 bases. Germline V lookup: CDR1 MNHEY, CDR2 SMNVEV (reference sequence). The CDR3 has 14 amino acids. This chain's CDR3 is CGDSLLDMNQPQHF. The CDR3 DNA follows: TGTGGGGACAGCTTACTCGATATGAATCAGCCCCAGCATTTT.

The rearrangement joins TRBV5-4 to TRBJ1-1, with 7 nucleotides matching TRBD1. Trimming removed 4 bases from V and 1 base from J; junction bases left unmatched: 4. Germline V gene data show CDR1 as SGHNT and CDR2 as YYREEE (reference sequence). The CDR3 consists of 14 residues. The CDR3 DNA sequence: TGTGCCAGCAGCGCTCAGGGGGGGAACACTGAAGCTTTCTTT. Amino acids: CASSAQGGNTEAFF.

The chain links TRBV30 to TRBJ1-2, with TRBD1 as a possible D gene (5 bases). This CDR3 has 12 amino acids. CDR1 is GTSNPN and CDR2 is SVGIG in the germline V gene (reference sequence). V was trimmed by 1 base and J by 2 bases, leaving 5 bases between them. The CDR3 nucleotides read TGTGCCTGGAGTGGGGGCAACTATGGCTACACCTTC. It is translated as CAWSGGNYGYTF. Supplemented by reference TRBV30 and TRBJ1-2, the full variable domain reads SQTIHQWPATLVQPVGSPLSLECTVEGTSNPNLYWYRQAAGRGLQLLFYSVGIGQISSEVPQNLSASRPQDRQFILSSKKLLLSDSGFYLCAWSGGNYGYTFGSGTRLTVV.

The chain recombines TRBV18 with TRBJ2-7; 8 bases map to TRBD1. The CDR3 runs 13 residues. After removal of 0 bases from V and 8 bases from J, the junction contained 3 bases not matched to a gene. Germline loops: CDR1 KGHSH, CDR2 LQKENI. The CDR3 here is CASSPPGQGKQYF. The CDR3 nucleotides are TGTGCCAGCTCACCACCTGGACAGGGTAAGCAGTACTTC. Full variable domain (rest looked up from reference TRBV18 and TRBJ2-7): NAGVMQNPRHLVRRRGQEARLRCSPMKGHSHVYWYRQLPEEGLKFMVYLQKENIIDESGMPKERFSAEFPKEGPSILRIQQVVRGDSAAYFCASSPPGQGKQYFGPGTRLTVT.

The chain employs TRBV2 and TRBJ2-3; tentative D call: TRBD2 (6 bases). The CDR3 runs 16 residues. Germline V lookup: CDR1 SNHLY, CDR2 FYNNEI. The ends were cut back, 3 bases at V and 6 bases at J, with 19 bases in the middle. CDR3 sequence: CASSERAGLGQDTQYF. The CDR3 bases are TGTGCCAGCAGTGAGAGGGCGGGGTTGGGGCAGGATACGCAGTATTTT.

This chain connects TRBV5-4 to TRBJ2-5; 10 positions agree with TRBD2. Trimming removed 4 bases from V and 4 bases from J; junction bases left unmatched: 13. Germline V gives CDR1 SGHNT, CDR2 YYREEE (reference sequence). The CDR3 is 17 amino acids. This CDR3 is CASSLELQRGGRETQYF. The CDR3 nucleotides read TGTGCCAGCAGCCTAGAACTTCAGCGGGGGGGAAGAGAGACCCAGTACTTC.

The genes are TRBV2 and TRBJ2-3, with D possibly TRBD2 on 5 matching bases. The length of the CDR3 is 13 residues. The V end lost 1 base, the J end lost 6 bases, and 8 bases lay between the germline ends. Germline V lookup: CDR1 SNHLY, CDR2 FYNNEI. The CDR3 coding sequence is TGTGCCAGCAGTGAAGGGGAGCGGGATACGCAGTATTTT. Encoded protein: CASSEGERDTQYF. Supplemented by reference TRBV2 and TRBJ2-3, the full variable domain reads EPEVTQTPSHQVTQMGQEVILRCVPISNHLYFYWYRQILGQKVEFLVSFYNNEISEKSEIFDDQFSVERPDGSNFTLKIRSTKLEDSAMYFCASSEGERDTQYFGPGTRLTVL.

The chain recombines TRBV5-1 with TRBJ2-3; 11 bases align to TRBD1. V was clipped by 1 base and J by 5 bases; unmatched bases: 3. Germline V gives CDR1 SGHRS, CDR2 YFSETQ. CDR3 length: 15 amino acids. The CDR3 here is CASSLRGQGEDTQYF. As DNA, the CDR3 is TGCGCCAGCAGCTTGCGGGGACAGGGGGAAGATACGCAGTATTTT.

CDR3 in DNA: TGTGCCAGCAAGACAGGGAGAACTTCCTACGAGCAGTACTTC. It specifies CASKTGRTSYEQYF. The rearrangement joins TRBV7-2 to TRBJ2-7; 7 nucleotides agree with TRBD1. The CDR3 runs 14 residues. CDR1 and CDR2 from the germline V gene are SGHTA and FQGNSA. The trim removed 7 bases at V and 1 base at J, leaving 7 bases unmatched.

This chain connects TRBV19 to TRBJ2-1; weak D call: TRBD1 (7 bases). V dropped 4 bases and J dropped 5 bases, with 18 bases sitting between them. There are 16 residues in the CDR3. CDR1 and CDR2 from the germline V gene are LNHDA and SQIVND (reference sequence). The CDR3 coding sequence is TGTGCCAGTAGTAAAAGGGGCAGGGGGGCAGACAATGAGCAGTTCTTC. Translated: CASSKRGRGADNEQFF.

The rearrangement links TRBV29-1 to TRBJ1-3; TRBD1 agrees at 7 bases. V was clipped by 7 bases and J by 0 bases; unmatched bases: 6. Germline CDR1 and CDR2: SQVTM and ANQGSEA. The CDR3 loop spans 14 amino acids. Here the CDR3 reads CSAEGALSGNTIYF. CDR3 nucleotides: TGCAGCGCGGAGGGGGCACTCTCTGGAAACACCATATATTTT.